This TCR beta chain appears in the sequencing data of a study of T cells in women clearing cervical HPV infection. Only in-frame clones appear in the TCRdb table, and some are missing; sequencing was by immunoSEQ multiplex PCR. Its listing shows tens of thousands of clones. The V gene lost 4 bases and the J gene lost 4 bases, with 20 bases spanning the gap. CDR3 length equals 16 residues. The V gene's germline CDR1 is MNHEY and CDR2 SVGEGT. Comment on this clone: The CDR3 goes on 3 residues after the read ends, and that part is filled in from the germline J gene.

The source of this sequence is a woman between 18 and 70 years old with a cervical HPV16 infection that either progressed to CIN3+ or cleared (not recorded which). The rearrangement joins TRBV6-2 or TRBV6-3 to TRBJ2-7; tentatively, D is TRBD2 (6 bases). Source material: blood buffy coat. The CDR3 loop reads CASSFPVRLVAYEQYF. The DNA read from the CDR3 is TGTGCCAGCAGTTTTCCCGTTCGACTAGTTGCATACGAG.